This T cell receptor beta chain is drawn from a study of beta chain features in type 1 diabetes. This clone was seen many times. Its antigen is not known. This CDR3 is 15 amino acids long. The germline gives CDR1 SGDLS, CDR2 YYNGEE. Trimming cost V 3 bases and J 2 bases, with 13 bases left between them. Every bit of the isolated RNA underwent reverse transcription, so sequencing read expressed TCRB transcripts. Data came from immunoSEQ multiplex PCR; TCRdb stores just in-frame clones and leaves some out. This sample has about 370,000 clones, with over 8.5% found just once. Study-wide points: Shortening that was moderate but significant affected the TCRB CDR3s of Type 1 diabetes patients in all four CD4+ subsets.

The specimen sequenced was central memory CD4+ T cells from blood. The rearrangement uses TRBV9 and TRBJ2-3; perhaps TRBD2 as D (5 bases). The clonotype comes from a man aged 30 to 45 with type 1 diabetes. The CDR3 spells CASSGSLGNTDTQYF. The DNA for the CDR3 is TGTGCCAGCAGCGGCTCACTAGGAAACACAGATACGCAGTATTTT. Full variable domain (outside the CDR3, taken from reference TRBV9 and TRBJ2-3): DSGVTQTPKHLITATGQRVTLRCSPRSGDLSVYWYQQSLDQGLQFLIQYYNGEERAKGNILERFSAQQFPDLHSELNLSSLELGDSALYFCASSGSLGNTDTQYFGPGTRLTVL.